The clone carrying this TCR beta chain showed up just a few times. No antigen is known for it. A single-stranded UMI oligo with SP2 sequence was ligated to cDNA 3' ends. First-round PCR used around 4 cycles and beta primers RC1.1 and RC1.2 covering TRBC1 and TRBC2. TCRdb called the UMI-ligation and nested PCR reads again in MiXCR, with one record for every CDR3 protein. The data show 60,000 or so distinct CDR3 sequences, around 12% seen once. The CDR3 consists of 15 residues. V lost 2 bases to trimming and J lost 3 bases, with 14 bases between them. Germline-derived CDR1 and CDR2 are MNHEY and SVGAGI. This entry is derived from a study of quantifying T cell responses using KT2 cells. Study-level background: RNA was reverse transcribed with TCR alpha and beta constant-region primers. Estimated efficiency of the T4 ligation step was above 9.5% under optimum conditions.

Study-wide points: Even the lowest spike-in, about one KT2 cell per 100,000 PBMC, yielded detectable KT2 sequences.

This chain links TRBV6-5 with TRBJ2-7; D is possibly TRBD1 or TRBD2 (5 bases each). This TCR came from a human donor. The sample consisted of PBMCs spiked with cells of the T cell clone KT2. For the CDR3, the DNA is TGTGCCAGCAGTTACATACAGGACGGGGACTACGAGCAGTACTTC. Translated, it gives CASSYIQDGDYEQYF.